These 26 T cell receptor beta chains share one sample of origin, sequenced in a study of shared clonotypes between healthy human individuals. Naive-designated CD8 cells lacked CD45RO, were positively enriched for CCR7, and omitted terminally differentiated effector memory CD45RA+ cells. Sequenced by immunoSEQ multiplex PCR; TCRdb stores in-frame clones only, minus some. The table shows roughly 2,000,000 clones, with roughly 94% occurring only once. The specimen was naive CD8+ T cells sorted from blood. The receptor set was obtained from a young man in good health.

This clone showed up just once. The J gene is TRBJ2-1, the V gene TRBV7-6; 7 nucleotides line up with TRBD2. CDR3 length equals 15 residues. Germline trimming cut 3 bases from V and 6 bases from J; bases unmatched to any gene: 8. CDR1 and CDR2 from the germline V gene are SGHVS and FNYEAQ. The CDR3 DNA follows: TGTGCCAGCAGCTTCCGGGACTACGAAATCAATGAGCAGTTCTTC. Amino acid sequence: CASSFRDYEINEQFF.

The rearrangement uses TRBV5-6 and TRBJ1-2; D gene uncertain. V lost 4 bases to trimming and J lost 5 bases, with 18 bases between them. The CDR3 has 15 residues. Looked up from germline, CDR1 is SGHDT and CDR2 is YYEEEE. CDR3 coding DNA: TGTGCCAGCAGCCTCTTCTATGCCACTCTATATGGCTACACCTTC. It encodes CASSLFYATLYGYTF.

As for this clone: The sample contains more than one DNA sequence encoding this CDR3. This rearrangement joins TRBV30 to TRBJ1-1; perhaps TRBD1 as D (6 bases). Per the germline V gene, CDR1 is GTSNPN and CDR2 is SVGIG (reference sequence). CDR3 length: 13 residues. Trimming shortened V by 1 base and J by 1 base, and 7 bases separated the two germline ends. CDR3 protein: CAWSGQANTEAFF. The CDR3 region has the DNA TGTGCCTGGAGTGGACAGGCGAACACTGAAGCTTTCTTT.

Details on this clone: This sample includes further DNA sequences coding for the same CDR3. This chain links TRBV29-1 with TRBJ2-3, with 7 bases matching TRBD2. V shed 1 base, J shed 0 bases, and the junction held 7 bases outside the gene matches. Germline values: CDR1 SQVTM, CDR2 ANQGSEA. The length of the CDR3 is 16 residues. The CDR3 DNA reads TGCAGCGTTGAAGGGCTAGCGGAGACTAGCACAGATACGCAGTATTTT. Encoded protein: CSVEGLAETSTDTQYF.

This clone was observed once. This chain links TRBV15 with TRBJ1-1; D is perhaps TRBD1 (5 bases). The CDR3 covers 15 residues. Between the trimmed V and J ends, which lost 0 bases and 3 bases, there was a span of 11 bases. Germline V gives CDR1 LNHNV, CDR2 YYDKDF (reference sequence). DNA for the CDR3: TGTGCCACCAGCAGAGATTGGGGGTCGTACACTGAAGCTTTCTTT. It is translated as CATSRDWGSYTEAFF.

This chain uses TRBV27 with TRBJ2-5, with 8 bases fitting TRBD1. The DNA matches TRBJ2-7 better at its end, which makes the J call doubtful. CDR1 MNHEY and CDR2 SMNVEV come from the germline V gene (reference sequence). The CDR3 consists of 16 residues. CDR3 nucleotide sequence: TGTGCCAGCAGTCCGTCACAGGGGGTTAGCTCCTACGAGCAGTACTTC. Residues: CASSPSQGVSSYEQYF.

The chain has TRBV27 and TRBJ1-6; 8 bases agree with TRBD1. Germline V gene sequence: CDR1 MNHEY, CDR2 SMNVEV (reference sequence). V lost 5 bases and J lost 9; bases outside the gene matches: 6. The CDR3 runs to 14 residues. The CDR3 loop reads CASSQTGVVSPLHF. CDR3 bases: TGTGCCAGCAGTCAGACAGGGGTAGTTTCACCCCTCCACTTT.

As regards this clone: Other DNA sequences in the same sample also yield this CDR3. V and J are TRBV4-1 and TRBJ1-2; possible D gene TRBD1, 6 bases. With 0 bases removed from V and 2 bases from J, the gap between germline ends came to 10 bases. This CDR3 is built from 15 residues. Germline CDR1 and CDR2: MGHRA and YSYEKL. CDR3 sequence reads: CASSQDTGSNYGYTF. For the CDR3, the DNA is TGCGCCAGCAGCCAAGATACAGGGAGCAACTATGGCTACACCTTC.

Written as DNA, the CDR3 is TGTGCCAGCAGTATCAGGGGTACCCAAGAGACCCAGTACTTC. Amino acids: CASSIRGTQETQYF. The chain joins TRBV28 to TRBJ2-5, with D possibly matching TRBD1 (6 bases). Trimming took 5 bases from V and 1 from J, leaving 11 bases between them. Germline CDR1 and CDR2: MDHEN and SYDVKM. The CDR3 has 14 residues. Complete variable domain (other parts from reference TRBV28 and TRBJ2-5): DVKVTQSSRYLVKRTGEKVFLECVQDMDHENMFWYRQDPGLGLRLIYFSYDVKMKEKGDIPEGYSVSREKKERFSLILESASTNQTSMYLCASSIRGTQETQYFGPGTRLLVL.

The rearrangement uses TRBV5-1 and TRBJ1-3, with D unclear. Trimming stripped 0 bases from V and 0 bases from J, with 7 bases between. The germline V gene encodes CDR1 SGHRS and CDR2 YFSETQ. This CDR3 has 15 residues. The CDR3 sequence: CASSLEQGSGNTIYF. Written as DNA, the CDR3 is TGCGCCAGCAGCTTGGAACAAGGCTCTGGAAACACCATATATTTT.

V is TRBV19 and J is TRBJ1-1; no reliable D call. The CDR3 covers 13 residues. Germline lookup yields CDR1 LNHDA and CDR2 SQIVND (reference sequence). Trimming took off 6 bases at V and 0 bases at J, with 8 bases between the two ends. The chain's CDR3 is CASRDLMNTEAFF. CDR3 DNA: TGTGCCAGTAGGGACCTCATGAACACTGAAGCTTTCTTT.

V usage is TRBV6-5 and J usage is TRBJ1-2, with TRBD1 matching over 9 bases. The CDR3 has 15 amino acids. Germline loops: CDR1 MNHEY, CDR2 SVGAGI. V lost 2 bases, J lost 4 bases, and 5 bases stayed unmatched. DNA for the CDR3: TGTGCCAGCAGTTACGACAGGGGGTATGCCTATGGCTACACCTTC. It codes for CASSYDRGYAYGYTF.

This CDR3 is CASTPRGRGPNTGELFF. DNA for the CDR3: TGTGCCAGCACCCCACGCGGCAGGGGGCCCAACACCGGGGAGCTGTTTTTT. This sequence joins TRBV14 and TRBJ2-2; 8 nucleotides line up with TRBD1. Germline CDR1 and CDR2: SGHDN and FVKESK. The CDR3 has 17 amino acids. After removal of 7 bases from V and 2 bases from J, the junction contained 12 bases not matched to a gene.

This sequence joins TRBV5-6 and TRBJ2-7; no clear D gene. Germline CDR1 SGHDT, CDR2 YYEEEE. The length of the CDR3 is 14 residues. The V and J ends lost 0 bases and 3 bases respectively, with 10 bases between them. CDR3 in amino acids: CASSLASADYEQYF. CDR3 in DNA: TGTGCCAGCAGCTTGGCCAGCGCAGACTACGAGCAGTACTTC.

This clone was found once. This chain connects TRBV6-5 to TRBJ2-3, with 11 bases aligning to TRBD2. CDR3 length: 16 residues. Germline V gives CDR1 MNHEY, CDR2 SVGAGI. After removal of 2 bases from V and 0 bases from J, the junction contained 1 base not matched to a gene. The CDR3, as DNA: TGTGCCAGCAGTTACACTAGCGGGGGAAGCACAGATACGCAGTATTTT. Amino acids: CASSYTSGGSTDTQYF.

CDR3 in amino acids: CATRGQGHEKLFF. CDR3 nucleotide sequence: TGTGCCACCAGGGGACAGGGGCATGAAAAACTGTTTTTT. The chain links TRBV15 to TRBJ1-4; 10 bases match TRBD1. This CDR3 is built from 13 residues. The germline V gene encodes CDR1 LNHNV and CDR2 YYDKDF (reference sequence). The ends lost 6 bases at V and 6 bases at J; junction bases unmatched: 1.

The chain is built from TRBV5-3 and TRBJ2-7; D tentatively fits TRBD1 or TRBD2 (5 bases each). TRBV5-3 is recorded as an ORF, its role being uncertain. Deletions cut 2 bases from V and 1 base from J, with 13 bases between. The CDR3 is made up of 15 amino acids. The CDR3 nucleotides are TGTGCCAGAAGCTTTGGGACGGGCGGGTCCTACGAGCAGTACTTC. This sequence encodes CARSFGTGGSYEQYF.

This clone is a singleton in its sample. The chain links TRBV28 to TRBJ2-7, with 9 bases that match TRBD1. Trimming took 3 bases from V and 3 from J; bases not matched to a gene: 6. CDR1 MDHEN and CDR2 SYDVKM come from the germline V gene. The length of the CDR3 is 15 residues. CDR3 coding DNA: TGTGCCAGCAGTTTTCGGACAGGGGCGATCTACGAGCAGTACTTC. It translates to CASSFRTGAIYEQYF.

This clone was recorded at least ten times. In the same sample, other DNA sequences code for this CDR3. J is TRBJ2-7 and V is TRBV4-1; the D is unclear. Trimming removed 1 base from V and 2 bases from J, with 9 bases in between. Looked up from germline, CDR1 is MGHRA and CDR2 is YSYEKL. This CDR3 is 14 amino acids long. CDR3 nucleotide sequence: TGCGCCAGCAGCCAAGTAGGCCAGCCCTACGAGCAGTACTTC. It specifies CASSQVGQPYEQYF.

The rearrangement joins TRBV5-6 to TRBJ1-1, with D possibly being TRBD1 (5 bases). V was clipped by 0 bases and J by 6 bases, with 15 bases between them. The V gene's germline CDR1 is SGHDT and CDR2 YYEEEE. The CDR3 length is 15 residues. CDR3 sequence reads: CASSLAGQGIPEAFF. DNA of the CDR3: TGTGCCAGCAGCTTGGCTGGGCAGGGAATCCCTGAAGCTTTCTTT.

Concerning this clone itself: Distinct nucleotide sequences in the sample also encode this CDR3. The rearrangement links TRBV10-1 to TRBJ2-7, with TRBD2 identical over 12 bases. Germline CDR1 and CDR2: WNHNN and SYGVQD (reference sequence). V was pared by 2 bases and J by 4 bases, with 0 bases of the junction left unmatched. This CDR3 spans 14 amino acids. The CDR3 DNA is TGCGCCAGCAGTGAGGGACTAGCGGGGTACGAGCAGTACTTC. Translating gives CASSEGLAGYEQYF.

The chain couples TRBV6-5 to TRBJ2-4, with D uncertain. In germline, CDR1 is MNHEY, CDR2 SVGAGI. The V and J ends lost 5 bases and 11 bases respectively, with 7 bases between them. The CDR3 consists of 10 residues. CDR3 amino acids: CASSNIVQYF. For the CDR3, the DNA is TGTGCCAGCAGTAACATAGTTCAGTACTTC.

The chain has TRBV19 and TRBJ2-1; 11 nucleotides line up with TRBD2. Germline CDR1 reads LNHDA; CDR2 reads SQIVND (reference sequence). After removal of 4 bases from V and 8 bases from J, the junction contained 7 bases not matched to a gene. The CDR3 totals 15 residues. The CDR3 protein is CASSSTSGSLYEQFF. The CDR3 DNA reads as TGTGCCAGTAGTAGCACTAGCGGGAGTCTCTATGAGCAGTTCTTC.

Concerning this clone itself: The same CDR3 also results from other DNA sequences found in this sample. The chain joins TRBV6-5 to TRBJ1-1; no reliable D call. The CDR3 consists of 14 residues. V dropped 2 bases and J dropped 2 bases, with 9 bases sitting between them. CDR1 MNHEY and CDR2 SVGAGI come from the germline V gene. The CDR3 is CASSYPGSNTEAFF. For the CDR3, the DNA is TGTGCCAGCAGTTACCCCGGTTCCAACACTGAAGCTTTCTTT.

Here the CDR3 reads CASRSTPWGTDTQYF. Written as DNA, the CDR3 is TGTGCCAGCAGGTCGACTCCATGGGGTACAGATACGCAGTATTTT. V and J are TRBV7-9 and TRBJ2-3; D not certain. Germline lookup yields CDR1 SEHNR and CDR2 FQNEAQ (reference sequence). V lost 6 bases, J lost 3 bases, and 16 bases lay in between. The CDR3 consists of 15 residues.

Here the CDR3 DNA reads TGTGCCAGCAGCTTAGATGGATCGGACACTGAAGCTTTCTTT. This codes for CASSLDGSDTEAFF. The rearrangement joins TRBV7-8 to TRBJ1-1, with D unclear. Germline CDR1 and CDR2: SGHVS and FQNEAQ. This CDR3 is built from 14 residues. V lost 1 base to trimming and J lost 3 bases, with 9 bases between them. The full variable domain, its missing parts supplied by reference TRBV7-8 and TRBJ1-1, is GAGVSQSPRYKVAKRGQDVALRCDPISGHVSLFWYQQALGQGPEFLTYFQNEAQLDKSGLPSDRFFAERPEGSVSTLKIQRTQQEDSAVYLCASSLDGSDTEAFFGQGTRLTVV.